The clone carrying this T cell receptor beta chain was counted at least ten times. Its antigen is unknown. RNA transcripts provided the source from which TCR beta CDR3 regions were amplified. When the TCR CDR3 underwent first-round RT-PCR, the HTBI primer set was used. MiXCR, applied by TCRdb to the multiplex PCR reads, yields one record per CDR3 protein. The data hold around 350,000 distinct CDR3 sequences, with 13% to 15% observed a single time. The sample comes from a study of T cells in Graves' hyperthyroidism and ophthalmopathy. Study-level points and caveats: Most thyroid clonotypes that were expanded above 0.001 also turned up in blood.

Subjects with ophthalmopathy showed a Clinical Activity Score no lower than 3, a NOSPECS grade no lower than 4, and a duration shorter than 3 months. Based on clinical symptoms, serum thyroxine and TRAb, thyroid ultrasound and orbital computed tomography, diagnoses were reached. J gave up 5 bases and V 7 bases, and 7 bases lay outside the gene matches. CDR1 is MNHNS and CDR2 is SASEGT in the germline V gene. There are 14 residues in the CDR3. This sequence originates from a woman aged 25 to 39 with Graves' ophthalmopathy. The V gene is TRBV6-1, the J gene TRBJ2-5; 10 positions match TRBD1. Sequencing was done on a sample of blood. CDR3 nucleotides: TGTGCCAGCAAGAACGACAGGGGGCTTGAGACCCAGTACTTC. Translating gives CASKNDRGLETQYF.